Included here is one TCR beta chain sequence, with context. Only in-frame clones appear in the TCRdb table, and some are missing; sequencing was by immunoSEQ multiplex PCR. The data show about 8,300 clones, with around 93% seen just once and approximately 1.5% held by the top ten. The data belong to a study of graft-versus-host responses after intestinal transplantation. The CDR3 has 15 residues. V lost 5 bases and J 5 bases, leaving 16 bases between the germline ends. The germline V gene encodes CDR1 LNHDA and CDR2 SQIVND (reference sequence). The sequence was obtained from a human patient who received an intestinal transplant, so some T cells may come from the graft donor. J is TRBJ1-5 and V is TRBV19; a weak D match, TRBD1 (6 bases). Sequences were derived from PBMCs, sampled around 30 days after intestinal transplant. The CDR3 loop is CASSRSAGVDQPQHF. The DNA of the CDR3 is TGTGCCAGTAGTCGGTCGGCAGGGGTAGATCAGCCCCAGCATTTT.